This paragraph reports one T cell receptor (beta chain). Its antigen is not identified. The data derive from a study of OX40 agonist ivuxolimab in advanced cancers. The data were produced by immunoSEQ multiplex PCR, yet TCRdb's version contains in-frame clones alone and is incomplete. The data show around 60,000 clones, roughly 90% seen once. Trimming removed 4 bases from V and 3 bases from J, with 16 bases in between. There are 16 residues in the CDR3. Germline-derived CDR1 and CDR2 are SGHNT and YYREEE (reference sequence). Study outcomes and limitations: Partial responders dosed at 0.1-3.0 mg/kg displayed clonal expansion ranking among the lowest.

This clonotype originated in an adult with an advanced solid tumor such as melanoma, head and neck, liver or kidney cancer. The sample in question was CD4+ or CD8+ T cells sorted from blood, obtained in a trial of the OX40 agonist ivuxolimab. This chain uses TRBV5-4 with TRBJ1-4, with D hard to call. The CDR3 DNA follows: TGTGCCAGCAGCCCCGGTCAGAGAAGCCCTAATGAAAAACTGTTTTTT. Translating gives CASSPGQRSPNEKLFF.